This entry concerns a single T cell receptor (beta chain). Its antigen is not known. The data were taken from a study of blood T cells in healthy people across ages. Study-wide findings and caveats: While age rose, TCR beta diversity per million T cells dropped in a roughly linear way. What prevented conclusive comparison of naive and antigen-experienced cells was that PBMCs were unsorted.

V was shortened by 5 bases and J by 5 bases, with 18 bases between the two germline ends. The length of the CDR3 is 15 residues. Germline-derived CDR1 and CDR2 are SGHTA and FQGNSA. A J-beta primer mix and a sample-barcoded 5' primer were used in a second PCR of about 7 to 12 cycles. Each of the cDNA molecules was tagged by a template-switch adaptor with 12 random nucleotides. TCRdb recomputed calls from the 5' RACE reads with MiXCR, one row per CDR3 protein. This table holds roughly 1.5 million distinct CDR3 sequences, approximately 43% found once. Material: blood. V is TRBV7-2 and J is TRBJ2-5; D is perhaps TRBD2 (6 bases). The origin of this receptor is a woman under 30 in good health. In DNA, the CDR3 is TGTGCCAGCAGCCTCAGGAGGGCCCCAGGCGAGACCCAGTACTTC. Protein sequence: CASSLRRAPGETQYF.